The rows below give T cell receptor beta chains drawn from one sample of a study of T cell changes during pregnancy in multiple sclerosis. TCRdb keeps only in-frame clones here, not all; method: immunoSEQ multiplex PCR. In the table there are around 80,000 clones, roughly 94% of which are singletons. The material sequenced was peripheral blood, taken in the second trimester of pregnancy. The receptor source for this set is a female donor in good health, enrolled as a control in a pregnancy study. Each CDR3 is given with its conserved first and last residue.

J gene,CDR3 length,V gene,CDR3 protein
TRBJ2-3,15,TRBV7-8,CASSSRDFDTDTQYF
TRBJ2-7,12,TRBV5-4,CASSLLGYEQYF
TRBJ2-7,14,TRBV5-5,CASSSQTGGDEQYF
TRBJ2-1,13,TRBV28,CASSLIGEDEQFF
TRBJ2-2,16,TRBV27,CASSSPRTGMTGELFF
TRBJ2-1,15,TRBV4-1,CASSLTSGTYNEQFF
TRBJ1-4,12,TRBV28,CASSFGHEKLFF
TRBJ1-2,14,TRBV18,CASSPGQGGYGYTF
TRBJ1-1,14,TRBV18,CASSPRIGESEAFF
TRBJ2-3,15,TRBV4-2,CASSQPQRDTDTQYF
TRBJ2-7,15,TRBV2,CASSESVGQKYEQYF
TRBJ2-1,14,TRBV5-1,CASSPTGSYNEQFF
TRBJ2-5,15,TRBV6-5,CASSSDRASQETQYF
TRBJ2-1,13,TRBV30,CAWTSGRYNEQFF
TRBJ2-1,16,TRBV27,CASSSGGEGSYNEQFF
TRBJ2-1,14,TRBV2,CASSTSGSVNEQFF
TRBJ1-4,20,TRBV11-3,CASRPPGPGQESTGGEKLFF
TRBJ1-6,15,TRBV27,CASSLSVEGASPLHF
TRBJ1-2,11,TRBV27,CASSSGYGYTF
TRBJ1-5,15,TRBV27,CASSLSRGNNQPQHF
TRBJ2-1,16,TRBV9,CASSEYPGLARDEQFF
TRBJ2-3,14,TRBV6-1,CASSQGAGTDTQYF
TRBJ2-7,13,TRBV14,CASSPGADYEQYF
TRBJ2-7,14,TRBV28,CASSFSGRRYEQYF
TRBJ2-7,14,TRBV28,CASSYDRDSYEQYF
TRBJ2-1,17,TRBV18,CASSRQGTSGSYNEQFF
TRBJ2-2,18,TRBV5-8,CASSLGGLAAEDTGELFF
TRBJ2-5,14,TRBV7-2,CASRGRQGGQTQYF
TRBJ2-1,13,TRBV30,CAWSGGKQGEQFF
TRBJ2-3,16,TRBV6-5,CASSFTGGESTDTQYF
TRBJ2-7,13,TRBV6-6,CASSSSGAHEQYF